This T cell receptor (beta chain) comes out of a study of shared clonotypes between healthy human individuals. Study overall: Each donor had three CD4 naive, three CD4 memory, two CD8 naive and one CD8 memory plate.

About this clone: Antigen unknown. Additional DNA sequences in this sample encode the identical CDR3.

Libraries were prepared by immunoSEQ multiplex PCR; TCRdb keeps only in-frame clonotypes and omits some of them. The sample holds under 2,500,000 clones, approximately 96% seen once. Study results and caveats: All-four-donor shared clonotypes had higher generation probabilities than non-shared clonotypes did. Clonotypes that were shared across four donors made up about 5.1% of naive CD4 clonotypes. Researchers sampled blood only, noting tissue repertoires likely differ.

V was pared by 2 bases and J by 2 bases, with 7 bases between. CDR3 length: 13 amino acids. The germline V gene encodes CDR1 MNHEY and CDR2 SMNVEV (reference sequence). The sequencing sample was made of naive CD4+ T cells sorted from blood. Sample subset: CD45RA+ positively selected. This rearrangement joins TRBV27 to TRBJ2-7; D is uncertain. The receptor's source is a man between 18 and 29 years old in good health. CDR3 sequence: CASSLDGPYEQYF. DNA of the CDR3: TGTGCCAGCAGTTTAGACGGACCCTACGAGCAGTACTTC.